This entry lists 25 T cell receptor beta chains sequenced from one sample in a study of blood T cell repertoires in COVID-19. Sequencing used immunoSEQ multiplex PCR; TCRdb keeps in-frame clones, though not all of them. The sample contains fewer than 200,000 clones, around 80% of which appear only once. Input material: PBMCs or T cells enriched from blood (not recorded which). These receptors were obtained from a middle-aged man who had recovered from COVID-19.

This chain connects TRBV6-5 to TRBJ1-2, with D possibly matching TRBD1 (5 bases). The CDR3 runs to 13 residues. CDR1 MNHEY and CDR2 SVGAGI come from the germline V gene. The V end was cut by 8 bases, the J end by 4 bases, with 14 bases between. The CDR3 DNA reads as TGTGCCAGCCAGCCGGACAAAATCTATGGCTACACCTTC. Translating gives CASQPDKIYGYTF.

Comment on this clone: Other DNA variants within this sample encode the same CDR3. The chain recombines TRBV7-9 with TRBJ2-7, with a possible D match to TRBD2 (7 bases). Trimming left V 5 bases short and J 4 bases short, with 12 bases between. The CDR3 loop spans 13 amino acids. Germline V gives CDR1 SEHNR, CDR2 FQNEAQ (reference sequence). CDR3 DNA sequence: TGTGCCAGCAGCCTGGGGGGGCGTTACGAGCAGTACTTC. It encodes CASSLGGRYEQYF. Full variable domain (missing parts from reference TRBV7-9 and TRBJ2-7): DTGVSQNPRHKITKRGQNVTFRCDPISEHNRLYWYRQTLGQGPEFLTYFQNEAQLEKSRLLSDRFSAERPKGSFSTLEIQRTEQGDSAMYLCASSLGGRYEQYFGPGTRLTVT.

J is TRBJ2-5 and V is TRBV28; TRBD1 is a possible D gene (5 bases). Deletions cut 6 bases from V and 3 bases from J, with 11 bases between. The CDR3 has 13 residues. From germline, CDR1 is MDHEN and CDR2 SYDVKM. The CDR3, as DNA: TGTGCCAGCAGCCCCGGACAAGAAGAGACCCAGTACTTC. This gives the protein CASSPGQEETQYF.

The chain has TRBV5-1 and TRBJ2-1, with unresolved D. Germline V CDR1 and CDR2: SGHRS, YFSETQ. The CDR3 has 16 residues. Trimming removed 4 bases at V and 6 bases at J, with 20 bases between. CDR3 protein: CASSLSDSRLGNEQFF. CDR3 nucleotides: TGCGCCAGCAGCCTATCGGATAGCCGGTTAGGCAATGAGCAGTTCTTC. The variable domain in full, completed from reference TRBV5-1 and TRBJ2-1, reads KAGVTQTPRYLIKTRGQQVTLSCSPISGHRSVSWYQQTPGQGLQFLFEYFSETQRNKGNFPGRFSGRQFSNSRSEMNVSTLELGDSALYLCASSLSDSRLGNEQFFGPGTRLTVL.

The CDR3: CASSLRTRRGEKAQYF. As DNA, the CDR3 is TGTGCCAGCAGCCTAAGGACCCGCAGGGGGGAAAAAGCCCAGTACTTC. The rearrangement uses TRBV3-1 (or the pseudogene TRBV3-2) and TRBJ2-5; possible D gene TRBD1, 7 bases. V dropped 4 bases and J dropped 9 bases, with 24 bases sitting between them. The CDR3 sequence is 16 residues long. In germline, CDR1 is LGHDT, CDR2 YNNKEL (reference sequence).

J is TRBJ2-7 and V is TRBV19; 7 bases are a match to TRBD2. The V segment lost 4 bases and the J segment 2 bases; nucleotides outside the gene matches: 8. CDR3 length: 15 residues. Germline V lookup: CDR1 LNHDA, CDR2 SQIVND (reference sequence). The CDR3 nucleotides read TGTGCCAGTAGTACCCCCCCGGGACTACCCTACGAGCAGTACTTC. This sequence encodes CASSTPPGLPYEQYF.

This chain uses TRBV10-3 with TRBJ1-2; the D gene is possibly TRBD1 (5 bases). This CDR3 has 15 amino acids. The V end was cut by 10 bases, the J end by 0 bases, with 18 bases between. Germline V gene lookup returns CDR1 ENHRY and CDR2 SYGVKD. The DNA of the CDR3 is TGTGCCACCGATACCGGGGGAGCAACTAACTATGGCTACACCTTC. Protein product: CATDTGGATNYGYTF.

V gene TRBV30 combines with J gene TRBJ1-2, with TRBD1 matching over 8 bases. Germline CDR1 is GTSNPN and CDR2 is SVGIG (reference sequence). Trimming removed 2 bases from V and 9 bases from J; junction bases left unmatched: 5. CDR3 length: 12 residues. CDR3 amino acids: CAWSPDRGSYTF. The CDR3 DNA reads TGTGCCTGGAGTCCCGACAGGGGTAGCTACACCTTC.

The chain employs TRBV5-6 and TRBJ2-2, with a tentative D call TRBD1 (5 bases). The length of the CDR3 is 16 residues. Germline V CDR1 and CDR2: SGHDT, YYEEEE. Between the trimmed V and J ends, which lost 1 base and 2 bases, there was a span of 12 bases. The CDR3 spells CASSLSGLTNTGELFF. The DNA of the CDR3 is TGTGCCAGCAGCTTGTCAGGGCTTACCAACACCGGGGAGCTGTTTTTT.

V gene TRBV3-1 (or the pseudogene TRBV3-2) combines with J gene TRBJ1-2, with D hard to call. CDR3 length: 18 amino acids. The V gene lost 1 base and the J gene lost 0 bases, with 18 bases spanning the gap. Per germline, CDR1 LGHDT and CDR2 YNNKEL (reference sequence). CDR3 bases: TGTGCCAGCAGCCAAGGGCCCTTTTTCGTCCGCCCTAACTATGGCTACACCTTC. Translation gives CASSQGPFFVRPNYGYTF.

The chain joins TRBV11-2 to TRBJ1-1, with D possibly TRBD1 on 5 matching bases. The germline V and J ends were trimmed by 1 base and 2 bases, with 11 bases remaining between them. The germline V gene has CDR1 SGHAT and CDR2 FQNNGV. The CDR3 totals 15 residues. CDR3 sequence reads: CASSLGAGPNTEAFF. The CDR3 bases are TGTGCCAGCAGCTTAGGGGCGGGGCCCAACACTGAAGCTTTCTTT.

The chain uses TRBV4-1 and TRBJ2-7, with 9 bases aligning to TRBD1. The germline V gene has CDR1 MGHRA and CDR2 YSYEKL. This CDR3 is 15 amino acids long. With 0 bases clipped from V and 5 bases from J, the junction kept 5 bases outside the gene matches. CDR3 DNA sequence: TGCGCCAGCAGCCAAGAAGCCCGGACAGGGGACGAGCAGTACTTC. Translation gives CASSQEARTGDEQYF.

V is TRBV6-1 and J is TRBJ1-2; D is unresolved. V lost 2 bases, J lost 5 bases, and 9 bases lay in between. Germline V gene sequence: CDR1 MNHNS, CDR2 SASEGT. CDR3 length: 13 amino acids. Here the CDR3 reads CASSEMSAYGYTF. In DNA, the CDR3 is TGTGCCAGCAGTGAAATGTCAGCGTATGGCTACACCTTC.

This sequence joins TRBV7-9 and TRBJ2-3, with D possibly being TRBD2 (5 bases). CDR1 is SEHNR and CDR2 is FQNEAQ in the germline V gene (reference sequence). CDR3 length: 16 amino acids. With 1 base removed from V and 0 bases from J, the gap between germline ends came to 11 bases. Here the CDR3 reads CASSLGSGYSTDTQYF. CDR3 in DNA: TGTGCCAGCAGCTTAGGTTCGGGATATAGCACAGATACGCAGTATTTT. Full variable domain (remainder filled in from reference TRBV7-9 and TRBJ2-3): DTGVSQNPRHKITKRGQNVTFRCDPISEHNRLYWYRQTLGQGPEFLTYFQNEAQLEKSRLLSDRFSAERPKGSFSTLEIQRTEQGDSAMYLCASSLGSGYSTDTQYFGPGTRLTVL.

For this clone: In the same sample, other DNA sequences code for this CDR3. V usage is TRBV3-1 (or the pseudogene TRBV3-2) and J usage is TRBJ2-5; TRBD2 matches 15 bases. Germline values: CDR1 LGHDT, CDR2 YNNKEL (reference sequence). Trimming removed 6 bases from V and 2 bases from J; junction bases left unmatched: 4. There are 16 residues in the CDR3. CDR3 amino acids: CASSLGLAGGQETQYF. The CDR3 DNA is TGTGCCAGCAGTCTGGGACTAGCGGGGGGACAAGAGACCCAGTACTTC.

This clone was picked up one time. The genes are TRBV6-2 or TRBV6-3 and TRBJ2-7, with 8 bases fitting TRBD2. Trimming at V came to 5 bases and at J to 6 bases, leaving 12 bases not matched to a gene. CDR1 and CDR2 from the germline V gene are MNHEY and SVGEGT. The CDR3 spans 15 residues. The CDR3 DNA is TGTGCCAGCAGTCCACCCCTCGGGGGGGCCGGCGAGCAGTACTTC. Its protein product is CASSPPLGGAGEQYF.

This chain joins TRBV3-1 (or the pseudogene TRBV3-2) and TRBJ2-3, with 8 bases matching TRBD2. This CDR3 is 16 amino acids long. Germline lookup yields CDR1 LGHDT and CDR2 YNNKEL (reference sequence). Unmatched junction bases numbered 10, after V lost 4 bases and J lost 4 bases. The CDR3 DNA follows: TGTGCCAGCAGCCCCGGGGGGGCCCCTAGGGCAGATACGCAGTATTTT. The encoded protein is CASSPGGAPRADTQYF.

This clone was detected only once. This chain connects TRBV2 to TRBJ2-6, with a possible D match to TRBD1 (6 bases). Trimming cost V 6 bases and J 0 bases, with 9 bases left between them. Germline V gene data show CDR1 as SNHLY and CDR2 as FYNNEI. This CDR3 has 15 residues. The CDR3 spells CASRQGYSGANVLTF. The CDR3 nucleotides are TGTGCCAGCAGGCAGGGGTACTCTGGGGCCAACGTCCTGACTTTC.

The V gene is TRBV10-3, the J gene TRBJ1-1, with 7 bases fitting TRBD1. Trimming took 4 bases from V and 0 from J; bases not matched to a gene: 14. CDR3 size: 18 residues. CDR1 and CDR2 (germline): ENHRY, SYGVKD. The CDR3: CAISASQGVGAMNTEAFF. The CDR3 DNA reads TGTGCCATCAGTGCTAGTCAGGGGGTTGGTGCTATGAACACTGAAGCTTTCTTT.

The genes are TRBV4-1 and TRBJ1-1, with D possibly TRBD1 on 6 matching bases. V was pared by 0 bases and J by 4 bases, with 12 bases between. This CDR3 contains 15 residues. Germline-derived CDR1 and CDR2 are MGHRA and YSYEKL. Here the CDR3 reads CASSQETGSTTEAFF. CDR3 nucleotide sequence: TGCGCCAGCAGCCAAGAAACAGGGAGTACCACTGAAGCTTTCTTT.

The chain has TRBV15 and TRBJ1-6; D may be TRBD1 (5 bases). V was pared by 1 base and J by 5 bases, with 12 bases between. The CDR3 runs to 16 residues. Germline V gene data show CDR1 as LNHNV and CDR2 as YYDKDF (reference sequence). CDR3 amino acids: CATSRGGTGDNSPLHF. CDR3 bases: TGTGCCACCAGCAGAGGTGGCACGGGGGATAATTCACCCCTCCACTTT.

The chain recombines TRBV5-4 with TRBJ2-5; a weak D match, TRBD1 (6 bases). V dropped 4 bases and J dropped 2 bases, with 15 bases sitting between them. CDR3 length: 15 amino acids. Germline CDR1 is SGHNT and CDR2 is YYREEE (reference sequence). CDR3 sequence: CASSEDRNGQETQYF. DNA of the CDR3: TGTGCCAGCAGCGAAGACAGGAATGGGCAAGAGACCCAGTACTTC. The variable domain in full, with the rest retrieved from reference TRBV5-4 and TRBJ2-5, is ETGVTQSPTHLIKTRGQQVTLRCSSQSGHNTVSWYQQALGQGPQFIFQYYREEENGRGNFPPRFSGLQFPNYSSELNVNALELDDSALYLCASSEDRNGQETQYFGPGTRLLVL.

The V and J genes are TRBV9 and TRBJ2-1; the D gene is possibly TRBD1 (5 bases). Trimming took off 0 bases at V and 4 bases at J, with 17 bases between the two ends. Germline lookup yields CDR1 SGDLS and CDR2 YYNGEE. The CDR3 has 17 residues. The DNA for the CDR3 is TGTGCCAGCAGCGTAGCTAGGGGCGGAAACGATTACAATGAGCAGTTCTTC. Its translation is CASSVARGGNDYNEQFF.

The gene calls are TRBV28 and TRBJ1-6; tentatively, D is TRBD1 (6 bases). V was clipped by 5 bases and J by 9 bases, with 20 bases between them. In germline, CDR1 is MDHEN, CDR2 SYDVKM. CDR3 length: 16 amino acids. Here the CDR3 DNA reads TGTGCCAGCAGTGCCCCACAGGGACCGTCAGCTTCACCCCTCCACTTT. It translates to CASSAPQGPSASPLHF.

The sample holds a few counts of this clone. The chain employs TRBV12-3 or TRBV12-4 and TRBJ2-4, with D hard to call. The CDR3 runs to 12 residues. Trimming took off 3 bases at V and 7 bases at J, with 7 bases between the two ends. CDR3 amino acids: CASSLLGNIQYF. The CDR3 bases are TGTGCCAGCAGTTTGCTAGGTAACATTCAGTACTTC.